These T cell receptor beta chains were read from a single sample in a study of T cells expressing NK-cell markers. TCRdb reanalyzed the 5' RACE reads and collapses them to one entry per CDR3 protein, without DNA. The table gives 450,000 to 600,000 distinct CDR3 sequences; the top ten clones make up under 4.5% of it. Specimen: blood T cells: a sorted CD56 or NKG2C T cell subset, CD4+ or CD8+ T cells, or bulk PBMC T cells (not recorded which). The receptor source for this set is a man in his late teens or twenties in good health. CDR3s include the opening cysteine and the closing phenylalanine or tryptophan.

V: TRBV5-1; J: TRBJ2-1; length: 17; CDR3: CASSLGGTSGAYNEQFF
V: TRBV19; J: TRBJ2-1; length: 14; CDR3: CATQKEGGHNEQFF
V: TRBV5-1; J: TRBJ2-3; length: 15; CDR3: CASSLEGDSTDTQYF
V: TRBV25-1; J: TRBJ2-5; length: 20; CDR3: CASSEFRLAGTLIGEETQYF
V: TRBV7-9; J: TRBJ2-1; length: 16; CDR3: CASSPFWDRGANEQFF
V: TRBV18; J: TRBJ2-2; length: 17; CDR3: CASSPAIRASNTGELFF
V: TRBV6-5; J: TRBJ2-7; length: 16; CDR3: CASSYSKPEPRHEQYF
V: TRBV6-5; J: TRBJ1-1; length: 14; CDR3: CASCLTRGNTEAFF
V: TRBV5-6; J: TRBJ2-5; length: 15; CDR3: CASTRVAGSQETQYF
V: TRBV28; J: TRBJ1-5; length: 15; CDR3: CASSRGHRGYQPQHF
V: TRBV2; J: TRBJ2-1; length: 14; CDR3: CASSPGLSYNEQFF
V: TRBV6-5; J: TRBJ1-5; length: 16; CDR3: CASSSRDRGRGQPQHF
V: TRBV15; J: TRBJ1-2; length: 14; CDR3: CATSSGGTVYGYTF
V: TRBV20-1; J: TRBJ2-5; length: 16; CDR3: CSARARGLAGGGTQYF
V: TRBV6-5; J: TRBJ2-1; length: 12; CDR3: CASSSIYNEQFF
V: TRBV20-1; J: TRBJ2-2; length: 14; CDR3: CSSTSGRDTGELFF
V: TRBV15; J: TRBJ2-3; length: 14; CDR3: CATRRSWGTDTQYF
V: TRBV4-1; J: TRBJ2-6; length: 18; CDR3: CASSLASGLLSGANVLTF
V: TRBV5-5; J: TRBJ2-2; length: 13; CDR3: CASSIRDPGELFF
V: TRBV2; J: TRBJ2-1; length: 12; CDR3: CASRVRQGTQFF
V: TRBV10-3; J: TRBJ1-3; length: 16; CDR3: CAIHGRDAGSGNTIYF
V: TRBV12-3/TRBV12-4; J: TRBJ2-5; length: 15; CDR3: CASTLTSGSQETQYF
V: TRBV12-3/TRBV12-4; J: TRBJ2-1; length: 16; CDR3: CASSPTSGRVWNEQFF
V: TRBV24-1; J: TRBJ2-6; length: 15; CDR3: CATSQVYSGANVLTF
V: TRBV5-1; J: TRBJ1-2; length: 14; CDR3: CASTGTGPIDGYTF
V: TRBV10-3; J: TRBJ2-3; length: 15; CDR3: CAAKKSGKSTDTQYF
V: TRBV4-2; J: TRBJ2-7; length: 16; CDR3: CASSQVGTGGDDEQYF
V: TRBV9; J: TRBJ2-1; length: 13; CDR3: CASSGEVTYEQFF
V: TRBV5-1; J: TRBJ2-1; length: 15; CDR3: CASSFTDKIVNEQFF
V: TRBV30; J: TRBJ1-1; length: 14; CDR3: CAAGTPSMNTEAFF
V: TRBV27; J: TRBJ1-1; length: 13; CDR3: CASSWAANTEAFF
V: TRBV29-1; J: TRBJ1-2; length: 14; CDR3: CSVEDWSTGVGYTF
V: TRBV9; J: TRBJ2-2; length: 15; CDR3: CASRSSGENTGELFF
V: TRBV11-2; J: TRBJ2-5; length: 15; CDR3: CASSRLTRDQETQYF
V: TRBV11-2; J: TRBJ2-1; length: 13; CDR3: CASSFASIDEQFF
V: TRBV12-3/TRBV12-4; J: TRBJ2-1; length: 11; CDR3: CASTVSLVQFF
V: TRBV25-1; J: TRBJ2-5; length: 14; CDR3: CASSELSIRETQYF
V: TRBV12-3/TRBV12-4; J: TRBJ2-5; length: 16; CDR3: CASSLGTSLAPETQYF
V: TRBV24-1; J: TRBJ2-2; length: 17; CDR3: CATSESSGISNTGELFF
V: TRBV4-1; J: TRBJ1-4; length: 15; CDR3: CASSQEEGGYEKLFF
V: TRBV5-1; J: TRBJ1-2; length: 13; CDR3: CASTDRENYGYTF
V: TRBV20-1; J: TRBJ2-1; length: 13; CDR3: CSARGGTSNEQFF
V: TRBV28; J: TRBJ1-1; length: 14; CDR3: CASNDGGLYTEAFF